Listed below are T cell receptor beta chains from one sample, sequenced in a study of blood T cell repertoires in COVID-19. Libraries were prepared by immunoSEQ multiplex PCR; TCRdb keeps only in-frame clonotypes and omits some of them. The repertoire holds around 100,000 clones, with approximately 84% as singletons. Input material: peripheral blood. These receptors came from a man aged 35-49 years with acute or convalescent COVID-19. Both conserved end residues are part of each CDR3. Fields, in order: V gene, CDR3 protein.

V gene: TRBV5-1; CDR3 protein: CASSFRGGEETQYF
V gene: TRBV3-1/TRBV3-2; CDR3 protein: CASSRPARSKNIQYF
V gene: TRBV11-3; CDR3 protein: CASSRLGAGGGNEQFF
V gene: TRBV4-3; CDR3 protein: CASSQERGTGYGYTF
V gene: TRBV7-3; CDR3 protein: CASSLRSTPIDRVDTGELFF
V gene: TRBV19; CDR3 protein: CASSMEGAGKGTDTQYF
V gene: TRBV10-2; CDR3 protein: CASSEQGFYGYTF
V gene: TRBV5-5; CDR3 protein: CASRRGTGGNTIYF
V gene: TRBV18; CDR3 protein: CASSPLIAGSYEQYF
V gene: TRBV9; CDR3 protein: CASSLLDTMGLYEQYF
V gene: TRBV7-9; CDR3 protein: CASSSRDSSSYNEQFF
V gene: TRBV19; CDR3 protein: CASSIGGTSNQPQHF
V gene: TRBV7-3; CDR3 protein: CASSPLGGTGELFF
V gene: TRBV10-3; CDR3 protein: CAISDRTTSARTSYNEQFF
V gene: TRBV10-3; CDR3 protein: CAISSVGGGTDTQYF
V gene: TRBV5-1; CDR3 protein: CASSWTGGRSGNTIYF
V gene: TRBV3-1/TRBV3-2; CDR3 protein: CASSQKSWVAGDRETQYF
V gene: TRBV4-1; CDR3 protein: CASSRGGPNTEAFF
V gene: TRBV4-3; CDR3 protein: CASSQDLRAGFQGMGEQFF
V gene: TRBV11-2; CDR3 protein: CASSLERLGEQYF
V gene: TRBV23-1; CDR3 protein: CASSQTLVSGRNNEQFF
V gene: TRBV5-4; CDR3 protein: CASSLGGGYEQYF
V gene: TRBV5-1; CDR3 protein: CASSFDRVGTGELFF
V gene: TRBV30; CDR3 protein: CAWKVPGSYNEQFF